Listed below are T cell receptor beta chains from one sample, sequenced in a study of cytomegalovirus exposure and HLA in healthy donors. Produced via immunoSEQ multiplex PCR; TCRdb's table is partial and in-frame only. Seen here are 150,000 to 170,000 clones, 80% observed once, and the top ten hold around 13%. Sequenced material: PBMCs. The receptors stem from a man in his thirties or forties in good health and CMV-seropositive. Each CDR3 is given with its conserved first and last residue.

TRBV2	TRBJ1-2	CASSGERGQPYGYTF
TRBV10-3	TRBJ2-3	CAISRGGGTDTQYF
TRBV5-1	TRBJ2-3	CASSRGDRNTDTQYF
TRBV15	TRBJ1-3	CATSRDSLANTIYF
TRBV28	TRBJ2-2	CASSFSTNRARRTNTGELFF
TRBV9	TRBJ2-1	CASSIGTSIYNEQFF
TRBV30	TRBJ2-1	CAWSVVSGRRGQFF
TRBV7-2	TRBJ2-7	CASSPDRPYEQYF
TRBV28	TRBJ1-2	CASSIYYGYTF
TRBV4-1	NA	CASSQVGGRRDEQYF
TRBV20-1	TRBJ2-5	CSASGGLTQYF
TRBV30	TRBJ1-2	CAWSGGQPNYGYTF
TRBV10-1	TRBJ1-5	CASSESGVGPQHF
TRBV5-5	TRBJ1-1	CASSPLGGAHNTEAFF
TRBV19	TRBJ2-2	CASSTRGLGTGELFF
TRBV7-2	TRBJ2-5	CASSPSTGFRETQYF
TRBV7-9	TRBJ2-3	CASAPNGLRTDTQYF
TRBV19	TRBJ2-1	CASSSSAGANEQFF
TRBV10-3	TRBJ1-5	CAISDRESGPQHF
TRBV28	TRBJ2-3	CASSSDSQMQYF
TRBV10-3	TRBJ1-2	CAINPGQGARGYTF
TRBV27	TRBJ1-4	CASSPSVSEKLFF
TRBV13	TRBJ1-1	CASSQGQMNTEAFF
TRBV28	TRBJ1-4	CASSNTGLFEKLFF
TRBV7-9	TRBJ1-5	CASSAQGGPNQPQHF
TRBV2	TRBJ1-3	CASSLNRRSGNTIYF
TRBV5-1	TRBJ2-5	CASSLDQVQETQYF
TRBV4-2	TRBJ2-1	CASSQVGGGEGDEQFF
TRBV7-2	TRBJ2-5	CASSETSGSSKTQYF
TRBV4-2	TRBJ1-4	CASSQDREKLFF
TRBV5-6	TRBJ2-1	CASSRPLLAGQYNEQFF
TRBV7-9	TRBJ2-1	CASSLGGRGNEQFF
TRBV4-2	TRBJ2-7	CASSQDLKQGRGYEQYF
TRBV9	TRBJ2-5	CASSVDGRFQETQYF
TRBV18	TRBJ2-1	CASSAPGHRFNEQFF
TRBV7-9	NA	CASSLGPGYYEQYF
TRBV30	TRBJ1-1	CAWSVRTGTEAFF
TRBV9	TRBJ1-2	CASSAGQGVSGGYTF
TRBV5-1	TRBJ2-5	CASSSGTSKETQYF
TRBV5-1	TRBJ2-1	CASSLAGTSGEQFF
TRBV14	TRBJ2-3	CASSRILGQGDSDTQYF
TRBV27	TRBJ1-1	CASSGTGGNTEAFF
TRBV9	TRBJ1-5	CASSRGGVNQPQHF
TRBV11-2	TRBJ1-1	CASSVGGGTEAFF
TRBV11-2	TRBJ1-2	CASSLEQGLNYGYTF
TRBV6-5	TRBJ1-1	CASSYLEGDTEAFF
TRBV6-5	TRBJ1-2	CVSTKDKLGGYTF
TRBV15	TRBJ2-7	CATSREWVRGEQYF
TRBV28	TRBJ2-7	CASRRQGGFYEQYF
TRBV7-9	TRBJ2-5	CASSLGRGYQETQYF
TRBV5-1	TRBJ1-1	CASSQGQENEAFF
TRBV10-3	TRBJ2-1	CAISETENEQFF
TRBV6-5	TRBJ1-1	CASSPTGDTEAFF
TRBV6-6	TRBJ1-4	CASTQTGTGREKLFF
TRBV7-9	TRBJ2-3	CASSPTSGSTDTQYF
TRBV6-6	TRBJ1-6	CASSSGVSHSPLHF
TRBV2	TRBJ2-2	CASSETLAGTGELFF
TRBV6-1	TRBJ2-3	CASNGRADTQYF
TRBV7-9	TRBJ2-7	CASSKQGTGTYEQYF
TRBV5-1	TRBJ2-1	CASSLETAKYNEQFF